A single sample gave rise to the 15 T cell receptor beta chains below, sequenced in a study of Graves' ophthalmopathy and Graves' hyperthyroidism. RNA served as the template for amplifying TCR beta CDR3 regions. A first-round RT-PCR used HTBI primers, followed by a second-round multiplex PCR. MiXCR, run by TCRdb on the multiplex PCR reads, gives a single entry per CDR3 protein. Altogether about 740,000 distinct CDR3 sequences are present, approximately 40% being singletons, with the ten largest covering 35% to 55%. Sequencing was performed on peripheral blood. These receptors all stem from an adult man with Graves' ophthalmopathy.

This clonotype showed up just a few times. The rearrangement uses TRBV6-1 and TRBJ2-7, with D tentatively TRBD2 (6 bases). V was trimmed by 3 bases and J by 12 bases, leaving 18 bases between them. The CDR3 length is 13 residues. Germline CDR1 MNHNS, CDR2 SASEGT. This CDR3 is CASSENGGLGSYF. The CDR3, as DNA: TGTGCCAGCAGTGAGAACGGGGGTCTCGGTTCGTACTTC.

Note on this clonotype: This may arise from a read error, as a much more abundant clone is one base away. V usage is TRBV25-1 and J usage is TRBJ2-2; tentatively, D is TRBD2 (5 bases). Germline V lookup: CDR1 MGHDK, CDR2 SYGVNS. Trimming removed 6 bases from V and 4 bases from J, with 18 bases in between. The CDR3 loop spans 16 amino acids. For the CDR3, the DNA is TGTGCCAGCAGCTCACCAATGGGCGCGGGCACCGGGGAGCTGTTTTTT. Translating it yields CASSSPMGAGTGELFF.

This clonotype has only a few counts. The chain couples TRBV20-1 to TRBJ2-5; no definite D call. The CDR3 has 12 residues. In germline, CDR1 is DFQATT, CDR2 SNEGSKA (reference sequence). V was trimmed by 6 bases and J by 2 bases, leaving 10 bases between them. The CDR3 DNA is TGCAGTGCAGAGGCGGCACAAGAGACCCAGTACTTC. This gives the protein CSAEAAQETQYF.

Points on this clonotype: Germline is not matched at one junction end, which may reflect a read error. V usage is TRBV10-3 and J usage is TRBJ2-7, with D perhaps TRBD2 (5 bases). This CDR3 has 14 amino acids. Germline V gives CDR1 ENHRY, CDR2 SYGVKD. In DNA, the CDR3 is TGTGCCAGCAGTCACGGACTGGAAACCTACGAGCAGTACTTC. Amino acids: CASSHGLETYEQYF.

The V and J genes are TRBV9 and TRBJ2-5, with 10 bases matching TRBD1. From germline, CDR1 is SGDLS and CDR2 YYNGEE. This CDR3 has 14 amino acids. J was trimmed by 5 bases and V by 3 bases; bases with no gene match: 4. CDR3 region: CASSAGQGWETQYF. Here the CDR3 DNA reads TGTGCCAGCAGCGCGGGACAGGGGTGGGAGACCCAGTACTTC.

This clonotype has a count of ten or more. The V gene is TRBV29-1, the J gene TRBJ1-2, with 7 bases that match TRBD1. Germline lookup yields CDR1 SQVTM and CDR2 ANQGSEA. The CDR3 runs to 15 residues. After removal of 3 bases from V and 1 base from J, the junction contained 8 bases not matched to a gene. The CDR3 here is CSVEGGGGSNYGYTF. In nucleotides, the CDR3 is TGCAGCGTTGAGGGAGGAGGGGGCAGTAACTATGGCTACACCTTC. Filled out from reference TRBV29-1 and TRBJ1-2, the complete variable domain reads SAVISQKPSRDICQRGTSLTIQCQVDSQVTMMFWYRQQPGQSLTLIATANQGSEATYESGFVIDKFPISRPNLTFSTLTVSNMSPEDSSIYLCSVEGGGGSNYGYTFGSGTRLTVV.

In its sample, this clonotype was seen once. This chain uses TRBV25-1 with TRBJ1-6; the match to TRBD1 covers 8 bases. Losses at the gene ends were 4 bases for V and 7 bases for J; bases not matched to a gene: 12. This CDR3 region has 17 residues. CDR1 and CDR2 from the germline V gene are MGHDK and SYGVNS. The CDR3 DNA reads as TGTGCCAGCAGTGCACCGTCGGGGACAGGCCGAAATTCACCCCTCCACTTT. This translates into CASSAPSGTGRNSPLHF.

The chain uses TRBV9 and TRBJ1-2, with D hard to call. CDR1 SGDLS and CDR2 YYNGEE come from the germline V gene. V was pared by 0 bases and J by 0 bases, with 9 bases between. CDR3 length equals 15 residues. In nucleotides, the CDR3 is TGTGCCAGCAGCGTAGGGAGGGCTTCTAACTATGGCTACACCTTC. The encoded protein is CASSVGRASNYGYTF.

The rearrangement joins TRBV15 to TRBJ1-2; 11 nucleotides match TRBD1. This CDR3 is built from 12 residues. Germline loops: CDR1 LNHNV, CDR2 YYDKDF (reference sequence). In DNA, the CDR3 is TGTGCGCGGACAGGGGGCGACTATGGCTACACCTTC. Protein: CARTGGDYGYTF.

This clonotype has only a few counts. The chain has TRBV6-1 and TRBJ1-6; no clear D gene. V gave up 1 base and J gave up 7 bases, with 11 bases separating them. In germline, CDR1 is MNHNS, CDR2 SASEGT. The CDR3 is 15 amino acids. The CDR3 here is CASSEGEDGNSPLHF. CDR3 nucleotide sequence: TGTGCCAGCAGTGAAGGTGAGGACGGGAATTCACCCCTCCACTTT.

The V and J genes are TRBV25-1 and TRBJ2-2; D perhaps matches TRBD2 (5 bases). Trimming cost V 3 bases and J 3 bases, with 11 bases left between them. The CDR3 covers 15 residues. The germline V gene has CDR1 MGHDK and CDR2 SYGVNS. The CDR3 sequence is CASSDSAGDTGELFF. The CDR3, as DNA: TGTGCCAGCAGTGATAGTGCCGGGGACACCGGGGAGCTGTTTTTT.

Note on this clonotype: One end of the junction is discordant with germline, which a read error may explain. The chain has TRBV29-1 and TRBJ1-4, with 9 positions matching TRBD1. The germline V gene has CDR1 SQVTM and CDR2 ANQGSEA. This CDR3 is 8 amino acids long. The DNA of the CDR3 is TGCAGCGTTAGGACAGGGGATTTT. Translating it yields CSVRTGDF.

A word on this clonotype: A read error may explain this, as a much larger clone is one base away. The V gene is TRBV2, the J gene TRBJ2-5, with 8 bases aligning to TRBD1. The CDR3 runs 14 residues. Trimming took 8 bases from V and 2 from J; bases not matched to a gene: 7. Per germline, CDR1 SNHLY and CDR2 FYNNEI. For the CDR3, the DNA is TGTGCCAGCGGCTGGGGACAGGTTCAAGAGACCCAGTACTTC. Its protein is CASGWGQVQETQYF.

The sample holds many counts of this clonotype. The J gene is TRBJ2-2, the V gene TRBV25-1; D uncertain. V was clipped by 2 bases and J by 5 bases, with 12 bases between them. The CDR3 contains 15 residues. Germline V lookup: CDR1 MGHDK, CDR2 SYGVNS. The DNA of the CDR3 is TGTGCCAGCAGTGAACGCGGCACGAGGACCGGGGAGCTGTTTTTT. It specifies CASSERGTRTGELFF.

The chain carries TRBV7-9 and TRBJ2-2; D might be TRBD1 (5 bases). Germline assignment: CDR1 SEHNR and CDR2 FQNEAQ (reference sequence). This CDR3 comprises 16 residues. Trimming removed 5 bases at V and 6 bases at J, with 19 bases between. The CDR3 reads CASSQDIGRVSGELFF. CDR3 DNA: TGTGCCAGCAGCCAAGATATCGGCAGGGTGTCCGGGGAGCTGTTTTTT. Full variable domain (rest looked up from reference TRBV7-9 and TRBJ2-2): DTGVSQNPRHKITKRGQNVTFRCDPISEHNRLYWYRQTLGQGPEFLTYFQNEAQLEKSRLLSDRFSAERPKGSFSTLEIQRTEQGDSAMYLCASSQDIGRVSGELFFGEGSRLTVL.